This T cell receptor (beta chain) was identified in a study of vaccination effects on CD4 cells after COVID-19. Generated by immunoSEQ multiplex PCR, the TCRdb table keeps only in-frame clones and is missing some. The sample lists more than 40,000 clones; more than 65% were seen once. Remarks on this clone: Antigen unknown.

Trimming cost V 4 bases and J 3 bases; bases outside gene matches: 8. The CDR3 extends over 16 amino acids. Germline V CDR1 and CDR2: SGHTA, FQGNSA. Antigen-specific CD4+ T cells were expanded with viral peptide pools in the ViraFEST assay before sequencing. Researchers isolated CD4+ T cells once 9 to 11 days of culture had elapsed. Among the vaccine recipients, none had a prior SARS-CoV-2 infection, and nucleocapsid antibodies were negative. The clonotype comes from a human donor who received a COVID-19 vaccine. The gene calls are TRBV7-2 and TRBJ2-5, with 10 bases aligning to TRBD1. The sequencing here drew on CD4+ T cells from PBMCs cultured with HCoV-NL63 spike peptides, taken before COVID-19 vaccination. The CDR3 is CASSSMVGTGEETQYF. The CDR3 nucleotides are TGTGCCAGCAGCTCGATGGTTGGGACAGGGGAAGAGACCCAGTACTTC.